The clone carrying this T cell receptor (beta chain) was seen ten or more times. Antigen: not known. A Clinical Activity Score of at least 3, a NOSPECS grade of at least 4 and a duration under 3 months were recorded in the ophthalmopathy patients. This entry is derived from a study of T cells in Graves' hyperthyroidism and ophthalmopathy. General study points: Also found in blood were most expanded thyroid clonotypes above 0.001.

Regions amplified from RNA transcripts were the TCR beta CDR3 regions. The HTBI set primed first-round TCR CDR3 RT-PCR. TCRdb passed the multiplex PCR reads through MiXCR, listing each CDR3 protein once. The sample lists about 600,000 distinct CDR3 sequences; 16% were seen once. The sequencing sample was made of blood. The sequence derives from a woman between 35 and 50 years old with Graves' ophthalmopathy.

The CDR3 nucleotides are TGTGCCAGCAATCCTGGCACAGGGGGCGAGCAGTACTTC. Its protein is CASNPGTGGEQYF. V usage is TRBV2 and J usage is TRBJ2-7, with 8 bases aligning to TRBD1. Germline CDR1 and CDR2: SNHLY and FYNNEI. CDR3 length: 13 residues. After removal of 7 bases from V and 6 bases from J, the junction contained 8 bases not matched to a gene.